The 28 T cell receptor beta chains below all came from one sample that was sequenced in a study of sequential checkpoint blockade in melanoma. The treatment is: randomized to nivolumab then ipilimumab (arm A) or the reverse (arm B). TCRdb's table, derived via immunoSEQ multiplex PCR, lists solely in-frame clones and lacks some. In the table there are tens of thousands of clones, roughly four fifths of which are singletons. Sequences were derived from CD8+ T cells sorted from blood (inferred from file names), sampled from a patient given nivolumab and ipilimumab in sequence. These receptors were taken from a human donor with melanoma.

The count of this clone is one. This chain joins TRBV7-6 and TRBJ1-1; weak D call: TRBD1 (5 bases). The germline V and J ends were trimmed by 2 bases and 4 bases, with 14 bases remaining between them. The CDR3 spans 15 residues. Germline loops: CDR1 SGHVS, CDR2 FNYEAQ. The CDR3: CASSLTGTLSTEAFF. The CDR3 DNA reads as TGTGCCAGCAGCTTAACCGGGACTTTAAGCACTGAAGCTTTCTTT.

The genes are TRBV19 and TRBJ2-5, with 7 positions matching TRBD1. J lost 5 bases, V lost 4 bases, and 10 bases had no gene match. From germline, CDR1 is LNHDA and CDR2 SQIVND (reference sequence). The CDR3 contains 15 residues. CDR3 amino acids: CASSTGRGKVETQYF. The CDR3 region has the DNA TGTGCCAGTAGTACCGGCAGGGGGAAGGTGGAGACCCAGTACTTC.

V usage is TRBV15 and J usage is TRBJ2-5; TRBD1 matches 9 bases. After removal of 6 bases from V and 2 bases from J, the junction contained 7 bases not matched to a gene. The CDR3 sequence is 15 residues long. Germline-derived CDR1 and CDR2 are LNHNV and YYDKDF (reference sequence). The CDR3 reads CATSETGGGQETQYF. The CDR3 region has the DNA TGTGCCACCAGTGAGACAGGGGGTGGGCAAGAGACCCAGTACTTC.

The V call is TRBV11-2, the J call TRBJ1-4; D gene uncertain. The CDR3 sequence is 19 residues long. Trimming stripped 0 bases from V and 0 bases from J, with 17 bases between. Per the germline V gene, CDR1 is SGHAT and CDR2 is FQNNGV. The CDR3 is CASSLDILSVGPTNEKLFF. In nucleotides, the CDR3 is TGTGCCAGCAGCTTAGATATTCTCAGTGTTGGGCCAACTAATGAAAAACTGTTTTTT.

On this clone itself: Its ends do not fully match the called genes, so a read error is possible. The V gene is TRBV7-2, the J gene TRBJ2-4; 8 bases line up with TRBD1. The length of the CDR3 is 13 residues. CDR1 and CDR2 (germline): SGHTA, FQGNSA. The chain's CDR3 is CASSTGQGKMRVF. The CDR3 DNA reads TGTGCCAGCAGCACCGGACAGGGTAAAATGCGGGTGTTC.

The chain carries TRBV6-6 and TRBJ1-5; D may be TRBD1 (5 bases). Germline V gives CDR1 MNHNY, CDR2 SVGAGI (reference sequence). Trimming shortened V by 6 bases and J by 0 bases, and 12 bases separated the two germline ends. The CDR3 totals 15 residues. Here the CDR3 reads CASRGEGNSNQPQHF. The CDR3 bases are TGTGCCAGCAGGGGGGAGGGTAATAGCAATCAGCCCCAGCATTTT.

The genes are TRBV30 and TRBJ2-2; no definite D call. CDR1 and CDR2 (germline): GTSNPN, SVGIG (reference sequence). This CDR3 is 12 amino acids long. Trimming left V 5 bases short and J 7 bases short, with 11 bases between. CDR3 loop: CAWAGLGGELFF. The CDR3 DNA sequence: TGTGCCTGGGCCGGTCTAGGCGGGGAGCTGTTTTTT.

The chain has TRBV19 and TRBJ2-2; D possibly corresponds to TRBD2 (6 bases). Trimming pared 9 bases from V and 5 bases from J, leaving 13 bases between. The CDR3 extends over 13 amino acids. The germline CDR1 and CDR2 sequences are LNHDA and SQIVND (reference sequence). The CDR3 region is CASRRDGTGELFF. CDR3 coding DNA: TGTGCCAGCAGGCGGGACGGTACCGGGGAGCTGTTTTTT.

The chain has TRBV28 and TRBJ2-6, with D maybe TRBD1 (5 bases). Germline lookup yields CDR1 MDHEN and CDR2 SYDVKM. V was trimmed by 7 bases and J by 4 bases, leaving 17 bases between them. This CDR3 is 16 amino acids long. CDR3: CASKDVGQFGANVLTF. The CDR3, as DNA: TGTGCCAGCAAGGACGTTGGACAATTCGGGGCCAACGTCCTGACTTTC.

A single count supports this clone. At one end, the junction sequence differs from germline, possibly due to a read error. The chain joins TRBV7-7 to TRBJ2-2; D is perhaps TRBD2 (5 bases). The CDR3 has 15 amino acids. Germline lookup yields CDR1 SSHAT and CDR2 FNYEAQ (reference sequence). CDR3 amino acids: CASRRTGLDTGELFF. The CDR3 DNA follows: TGTGCTAGCAGACGGACTGGGCTGGACACCGGGGAGCTGTTTTTT.

This chain links TRBV7-8 with TRBJ1-2; D remains unclear. The germline gives CDR1 SGHVS, CDR2 FQNEAQ. This CDR3 region has 15 residues. The V gene lost 0 bases and the J gene lost 7 bases, with 15 bases spanning the gap. The CDR3 DNA sequence: TGTGCCAGCAGCTTAGCCTCCGGCACAGTCTCTGGCTACACCTTC. Its protein is CASSLASGTVSGYTF.

V is TRBV28 and J is TRBJ2-1, with 9 bases that match TRBD2. CDR3 length: 15 amino acids. Germline loops: CDR1 MDHEN, CDR2 SYDVKM. V shed 4 bases and J 10 bases; nucleotides not matched to a gene: 11. CDR3 coding DNA: TGTGCCAGCAGTTCCCCGGCTAGCGGGGACTGGGAGCAGTTCTTC. Amino acid sequence: CASSSPASGDWEQFF. Full variable domain (remainder filled in from reference TRBV28 and TRBJ2-1): DVKVTQSSRYLVKRTGEKVFLECVQDMDHENMFWYRQDPGLGLRLIYFSYDVKMKEKGDIPEGYSVSREKKERFSLILESASTNQTSMYLCASSSPASGDWEQFFGPGTRLTVL.

This clone showed up just once. This chain links TRBV7-8 with TRBJ2-3; the match to TRBD2 covers 12 bases. Losses at the gene ends were 2 bases for V and 6 bases for J; bases not matched to a gene: 6. This CDR3 is 16 amino acids long. Looked up from germline, CDR1 is SGHVS and CDR2 is FQNEAQ. The DNA for the CDR3 is TGTGCCAGCAGCTTACTCCTAGCGGGAGGGGCGGATACGCAGTATTTT. It translates to CASSLLLAGGADTQYF.

The chain uses TRBV6-1 and TRBJ1-1; possible D gene TRBD1, 5 bases. The CDR3 is 13 residues long. Germline V gives CDR1 MNHNS, CDR2 SASEGT. V lost 1 base and J lost 4, with 7 bases in between. The CDR3, as DNA: TGTGCCAGCAGTGAAGTGGGGCGCACTGAAGCTTTCTTT. This codes for CASSEVGRTEAFF.

CDR3 loop: CASSVGLAVRYNEQFF. The DNA of the CDR3 is TGTGCCAGCAGTGTGGGACTAGCGGTAAGGTACAATGAGCAGTTCTTC. V and J are TRBV6-1 and TRBJ2-1; 11 bases are shared with TRBD2. The CDR3 has 16 residues. The germline V gene encodes CDR1 MNHNS and CDR2 SASEGT. V gave up 4 bases and J gave up 4 bases; unmatched junction bases: 6.

The V gene is TRBV28, the J gene TRBJ2-7; 8 bases are shared with TRBD2. There are 14 residues in the CDR3. Germline trimming cut 3 bases from V and 3 bases from J; bases unmatched to any gene: 4. From germline, CDR1 is MDHEN and CDR2 SYDVKM. The CDR3 nucleotides read TGTGCCAGCAGTTTGGTAGCGGGACACTACGAGCAGTACTTC. Translated: CASSLVAGHYEQYF.

J is TRBJ2-3 and V is TRBV6-6; the D is unclear. Germline V gene lookup returns CDR1 MNHNY and CDR2 SVGAGI (reference sequence). There are 14 residues in the CDR3. V lost 8 bases to trimming and J lost 0 bases, with 12 bases between them. Here the CDR3 DNA reads TGTGCCAGCTCTCGAGGCGGCAGCACAGATACGCAGTATTTT. This sequence encodes CASSRGGSTDTQYF.

The chain has TRBV6-6 and TRBJ2-4; D is perhaps TRBD2 (6 bases). This CDR3 comprises 13 residues. The germline gives CDR1 MNHNY, CDR2 SVGAGI (reference sequence). Trimming removed 8 bases from V and 6 bases from J, with 14 bases in between. CDR3 nucleotide sequence: TGTGCCAGCTTGGAATTCGGGGGAAACATTCAGTACTTC. This codes for CASLEFGGNIQYF.

This rearrangement joins TRBV6-1 to TRBJ2-3; weak D call: TRBD2 (6 bases). Per germline, CDR1 MNHNS and CDR2 SASEGT. The CDR3 has 13 amino acids. CDR3 residues: CVSEGSSTDTQYF. The CDR3 bases are TGTGTCTCGGAGGGCAGTAGCACAGATACGCAGTATTTT.

The chain joins TRBV28 to TRBJ1-3, with a weak D call TRBD1 (6 bases). The V gene lost 5 bases and the J gene lost 5 bases, with 16 bases spanning the gap. The CDR3 is 15 residues long. In germline, CDR1 is MDHEN, CDR2 SYDVKM. CDR3: CASSIPGGPRNTIYF. The CDR3 DNA sequence: TGTGCCAGCAGTATCCCGGGGGGGCCGAGAAACACCATATATTTT.

This chain links TRBV7-8 with TRBJ1-5; TRBD1 is a possible D gene (6 bases). V lost 2 bases to trimming and J lost 7 bases, with 15 bases between them. In germline, CDR1 is SGHVS, CDR2 FQNEAQ. This CDR3 is built from 15 residues. CDR3 in amino acids: CASSLLGGLNQPQHF. CDR3 sequence (DNA): TGTGCCAGCAGCTTATTGGGGGGGCTCAACCAGCCCCAGCATTTT.

V and J are TRBV5-8 and TRBJ2-7; TRBD2 matches at 9 bases. CDR1 and CDR2 (germline): SGHTS, YDEGEE. With V trimmed by 0 bases and J by 3 bases, 4 bases remained unmatched. The CDR3 spans 15 residues. This chain's CDR3 is CASSLASGVLYEQYF. The CDR3 region has the DNA TGTGCCAGCAGCTTGGCTAGCGGGGTCCTCTACGAGCAGTACTTC.

CDR3 sequence (DNA): TGTGCCAGCTCACCAAGCTTGAACACTGAAGCTTTCTTT. This sequence encodes CASSPSLNTEAFF. This chain uses TRBV18 with TRBJ1-1, with unresolved D. Germline assignment: CDR1 KGHSH and CDR2 LQKENI. The CDR3 consists of 13 residues. The V end was cut by 2 bases, the J end by 0 bases, with 4 bases between.

V is TRBV10-3 and J is TRBJ2-7; 7 nucleotides line up with TRBD2. V was pared by 4 bases and J by 5 bases, with 8 bases of the junction left unmatched. This CDR3 has 14 residues. CDR1 and CDR2 from the germline V gene are ENHRY and SYGVKD. In nucleotides, the CDR3 is TGTGCCATCAGTGGGGAGGGAGGGTTCCACGAGCAGTACTTC. Translating gives CAISGEGGFHEQYF.

The rearrangement joins TRBV28 to TRBJ1-4, with 7 bases fitting TRBD1. The CDR3 contains 16 residues. Germline CDR1 reads MDHEN; CDR2 reads SYDVKM. J gave up 5 bases and V 1 base, and 7 bases lay outside the gene matches. CDR3 protein: CASSLLPGTVNEKLFF. CDR3 in DNA: TGTGCCAGCAGTTTATTGCCGGGGACAGTAAATGAAAAACTGTTTTTT.

V is TRBV6-5 and J is TRBJ2-7, with 7 bases identical to TRBD1. Germline trimming cut 0 bases from V and 2 bases from J; bases unmatched to any gene: 7. This CDR3 is built from 16 residues. The germline CDR1 and CDR2 sequences are MNHEY and SVGAGI. CDR3 DNA: TGTGCCAGCAGTTACTCGATGGGACAGCCAACCTACGAGCAGTACTTC. Translating gives CASSYSMGQPTYEQYF.

V usage is TRBV7-2 and J usage is TRBJ1-1; D unresolved. V was pared by 5 bases and J by 0 bases, with 16 bases between. The CDR3 consists of 16 residues. In germline, CDR1 is SGHTA, CDR2 FQGNSA. CDR3 region: CASSLRQNLMNTEAFF. The CDR3, as DNA: TGTGCCAGCAGCCTACGACAAAACCTAATGAACACTGAAGCTTTCTTT. The full variable domain, its missing parts supplied by reference TRBV7-2 and TRBJ1-1, is GAGVSQSPSNKVTEKGKDVELRCDPISGHTALYWYRQSLGQGLEFLIYFQGNSAPDKSGLPSDRFSAERTGGSVSTLTIQRTQQEDSAVYLCASSLRQNLMNTEAFFGQGTRLTVV.

The genes are TRBV4-3 and TRBJ2-3; D is ambiguous. Germline V gives CDR1 LGHNA, CDR2 YSLEER. The CDR3 loop spans 13 amino acids. Trimming stripped 5 bases from V and 2 bases from J, with 8 bases between. CDR3 amino acids: CASSFRLTDTQYF. CDR3 nucleotide sequence: TGCGCCAGCAGCTTTCGACTCACAGATACGCAGTATTTT.